This T cell receptor beta chain was documented in a study of shared T cell receptors in the human thymus. Data came from immunoSEQ multiplex PCR; TCRdb stores just in-frame clones and leaves some out. This table has 540,000 or so clones, about four fifths appearing once. The trim removed 6 bases at V and 0 bases at J, leaving 4 bases unmatched. Germline V gene lookup returns CDR1 SNHLY and CDR2 FYNNEI. The CDR3 runs 15 residues. The sample was also reused in another study, on human thymus T cells. That study adds: In thymic and blood repertoires alike, V and J usage looked biased.

The V gene is TRBV2, the J gene TRBJ1-4, with TRBD1 matching over 7 bases. This TCR was recovered from a boy in the first two years of life with a congenital heart defect. The sequenced material came from thymocytes. The CDR3 coding sequence is TGTGCCAGCAGGGCAGGGGGTCCAACTAATGAAAAACTGTTTTTT. Residues: CASRAGGPTNEKLFF.